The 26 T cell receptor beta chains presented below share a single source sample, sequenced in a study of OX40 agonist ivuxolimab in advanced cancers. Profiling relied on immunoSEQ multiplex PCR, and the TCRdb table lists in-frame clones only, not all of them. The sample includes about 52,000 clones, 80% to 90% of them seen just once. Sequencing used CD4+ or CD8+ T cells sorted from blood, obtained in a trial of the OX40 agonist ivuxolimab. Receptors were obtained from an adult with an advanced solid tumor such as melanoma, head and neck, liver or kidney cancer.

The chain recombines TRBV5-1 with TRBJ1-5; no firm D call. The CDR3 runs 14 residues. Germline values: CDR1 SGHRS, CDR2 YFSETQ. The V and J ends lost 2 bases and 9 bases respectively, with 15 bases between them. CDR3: CASSFVRRVSPQHF. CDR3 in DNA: TGCGCCAGCAGCTTTGTCCGCCGCGTATCGCCCCAGCATTTT.

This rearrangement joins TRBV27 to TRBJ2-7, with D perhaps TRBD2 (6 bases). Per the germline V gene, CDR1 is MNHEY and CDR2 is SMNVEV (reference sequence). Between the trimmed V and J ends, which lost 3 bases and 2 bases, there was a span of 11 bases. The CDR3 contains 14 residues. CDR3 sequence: CASSFRRVTYEQYF. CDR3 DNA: TGTGCCAGCAGTTTTCGGAGGGTGACCTACGAGCAGTACTTC.

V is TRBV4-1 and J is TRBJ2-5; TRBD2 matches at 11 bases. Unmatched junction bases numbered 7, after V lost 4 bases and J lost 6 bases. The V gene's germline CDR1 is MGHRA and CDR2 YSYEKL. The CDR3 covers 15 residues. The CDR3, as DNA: TGCGCCAGCAGCCCCCCTAGCGGGGGGTTTCAGACCCAGTACTTC. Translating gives CASSPPSGGFQTQYF.

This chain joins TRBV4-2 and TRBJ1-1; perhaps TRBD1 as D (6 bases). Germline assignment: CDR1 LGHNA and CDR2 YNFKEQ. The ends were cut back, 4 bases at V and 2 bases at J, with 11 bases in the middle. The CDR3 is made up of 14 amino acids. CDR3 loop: CASSLRTANTEAFF. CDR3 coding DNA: TGTGCCAGCAGCCTTAGGACAGCTAACACTGAAGCTTTCTTT.

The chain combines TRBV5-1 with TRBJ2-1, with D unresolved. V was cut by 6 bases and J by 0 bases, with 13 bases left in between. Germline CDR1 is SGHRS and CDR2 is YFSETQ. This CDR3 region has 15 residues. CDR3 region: CASKPGASSYNEQFF. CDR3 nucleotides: TGCGCCAGCAAACCAGGAGCTAGCTCCTACAATGAGCAGTTCTTC.

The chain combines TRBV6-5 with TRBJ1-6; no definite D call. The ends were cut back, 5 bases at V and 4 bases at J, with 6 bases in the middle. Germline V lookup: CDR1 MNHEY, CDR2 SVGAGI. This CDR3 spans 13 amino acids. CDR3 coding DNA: TGTGCCAGCAGTGACGGGTATAATTCACCCCTCCACTTT. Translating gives CASSDGYNSPLHF.

The CDR3: CASSLLPGYRNTIYF. CDR3 DNA: TGCGCCAGCAGCTTGCTGCCAGGGTATCGAAACACCATATATTTT. The chain is built from TRBV5-1 and TRBJ1-3; possible D gene TRBD1, 5 bases. CDR1 is SGHRS, CDR2 YFSETQ, per germline. V shed 1 base and J shed 5 bases, with 13 bases lying between them. CDR3 length: 15 residues.

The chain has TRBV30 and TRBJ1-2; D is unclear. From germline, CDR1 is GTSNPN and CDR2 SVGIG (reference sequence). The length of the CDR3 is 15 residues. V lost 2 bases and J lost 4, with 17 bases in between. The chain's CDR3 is CAWSHTVSQSYGYTF. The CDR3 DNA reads TGTGCCTGGAGTCATACGGTATCACAGAGCTATGGCTACACCTTC.

In DNA form, the CDR3 reads TGTGCCAGCACCCTTCAAGCGGGACAGCAAGAGACCCAGTACTTC. It encodes CASTLQAGQQETQYF. The chain recombines TRBV7-2 with TRBJ2-5; D may correspond to TRBD1 or TRBD2 (7 bases each). The germline V gene encodes CDR1 SGHTA and CDR2 FQGNSA. The V gene lost 7 bases and the J gene lost 2 bases, with 17 bases spanning the gap. This CDR3 is built from 15 residues.

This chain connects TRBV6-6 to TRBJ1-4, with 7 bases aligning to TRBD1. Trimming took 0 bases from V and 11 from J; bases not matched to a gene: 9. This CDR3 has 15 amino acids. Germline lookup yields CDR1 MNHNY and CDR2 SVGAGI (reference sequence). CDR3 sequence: CASSYSMGQYPKLFF. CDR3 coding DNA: TGTGCCAGCAGTTACTCGATGGGACAGTACCCGAAACTGTTTTTT.

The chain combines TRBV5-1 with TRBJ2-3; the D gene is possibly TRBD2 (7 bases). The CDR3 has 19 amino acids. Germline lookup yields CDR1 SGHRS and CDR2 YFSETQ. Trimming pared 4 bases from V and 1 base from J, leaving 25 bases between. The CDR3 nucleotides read TGCGCCAGCAGCGCGGCGGGGGCGAGAACCCCGAAGGGCACAGATACGCAGTATTTT. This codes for CASSAAGARTPKGTDTQYF.

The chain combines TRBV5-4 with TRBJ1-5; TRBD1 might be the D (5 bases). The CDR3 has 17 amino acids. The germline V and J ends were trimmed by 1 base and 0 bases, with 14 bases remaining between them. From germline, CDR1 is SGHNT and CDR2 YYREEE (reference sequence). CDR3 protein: CASSLSGGVNSNQPQHF. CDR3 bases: TGTGCCAGCAGCTTGTCGGGGGGGGTGAATAGCAATCAGCCCCAGCATTTT. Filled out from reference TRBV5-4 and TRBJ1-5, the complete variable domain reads ETGVTQSPTHLIKTRGQQVTLRCSSQSGHNTVSWYQQALGQGPQFIFQYYREEENGRGNFPPRFSGLQFPNYSSELNVNALELDDSALYLCASSLSGGVNSNQPQHFGDGTRLSIL.

CDR3 in DNA: TGTGCCAGCTCACCGTCCGTTGGGACTACAGGGTACGAGCAGTACTTC. As protein: CASSPSVGTTGYEQYF. This chain connects TRBV18 to TRBJ2-7; the D gene is possibly TRBD2 (7 bases). This CDR3 contains 16 residues. Trimming shortened V by 3 bases and J by 4 bases, and 19 bases separated the two germline ends. Germline V CDR1 and CDR2: KGHSH, LQKENI. The whole variable domain, remainder taken from reference TRBV18 and TRBJ2-7, is NAGVMQNPRHLVRRRGQEARLRCSPMKGHSHVYWYRQLPEEGLKFMVYLQKENIIDESGMPKERFSAEFPKEGPSILRIQQVVRGDSAAYFCASSPSVGTTGYEQYFGPGTRLTVT.

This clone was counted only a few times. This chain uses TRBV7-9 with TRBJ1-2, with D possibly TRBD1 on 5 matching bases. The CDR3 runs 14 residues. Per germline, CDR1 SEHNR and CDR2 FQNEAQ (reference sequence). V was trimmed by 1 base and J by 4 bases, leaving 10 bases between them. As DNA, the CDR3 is TGTGCCAGCAGCTTAGTTGGCAGGGCCTATGGCTACACCTTC. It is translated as CASSLVGRAYGYTF. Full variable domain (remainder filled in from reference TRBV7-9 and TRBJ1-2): DTGVSQNPRHKITKRGQNVTFRCDPISEHNRLYWYRQTLGQGPEFLTYFQNEAQLEKSRLLSDRFSAERPKGSFSTLEIQRTEQGDSAMYLCASSLVGRAYGYTFGSGTRLTVV.

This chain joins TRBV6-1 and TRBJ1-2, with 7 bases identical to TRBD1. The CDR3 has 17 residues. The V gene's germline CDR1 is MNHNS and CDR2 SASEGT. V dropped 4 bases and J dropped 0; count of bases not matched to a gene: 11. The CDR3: CASSGDAGTDTNYGYTF. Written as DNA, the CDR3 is TGTGCCAGCAGTGGGGATGCCGGGACAGATACTAACTATGGCTACACCTTC.

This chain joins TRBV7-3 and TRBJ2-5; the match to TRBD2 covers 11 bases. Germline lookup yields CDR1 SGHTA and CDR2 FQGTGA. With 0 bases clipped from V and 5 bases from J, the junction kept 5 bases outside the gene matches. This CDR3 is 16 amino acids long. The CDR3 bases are TGTGCCAGCAGCTTAACTAGCGGGGGGGCCTGGGAGACCCAGTACTTC. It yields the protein CASSLTSGGAWETQYF.

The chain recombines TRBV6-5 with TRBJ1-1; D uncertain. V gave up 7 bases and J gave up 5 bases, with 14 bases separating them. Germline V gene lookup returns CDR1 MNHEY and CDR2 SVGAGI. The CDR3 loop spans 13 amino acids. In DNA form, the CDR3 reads TGTGCCAGCACGGGCAGTGTCGGGACTGAAGCTTTCTTT. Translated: CASTGSVGTEAFF.

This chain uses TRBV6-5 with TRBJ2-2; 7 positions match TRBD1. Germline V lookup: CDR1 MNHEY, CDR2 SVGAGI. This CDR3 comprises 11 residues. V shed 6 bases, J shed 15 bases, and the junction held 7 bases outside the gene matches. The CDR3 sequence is CASSHRGRVFF. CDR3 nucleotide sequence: TGTGCCAGCAGCCACAGGGGCAGGGTGTTTTTT.

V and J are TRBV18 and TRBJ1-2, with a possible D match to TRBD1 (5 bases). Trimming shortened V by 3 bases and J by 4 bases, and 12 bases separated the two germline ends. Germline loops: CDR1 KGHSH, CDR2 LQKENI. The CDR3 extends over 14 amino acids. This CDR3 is CASSPISRGYGYTF. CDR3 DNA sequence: TGTGCCAGCTCACCCATTTCTAGGGGCTATGGCTACACCTTC.

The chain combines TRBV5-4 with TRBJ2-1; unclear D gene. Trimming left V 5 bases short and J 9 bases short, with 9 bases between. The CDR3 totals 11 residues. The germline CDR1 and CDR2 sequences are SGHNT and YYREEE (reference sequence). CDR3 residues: CASSYVGEQFF. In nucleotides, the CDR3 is TGTGCCAGCAGTTACGTCGGTGAGCAGTTCTTC.

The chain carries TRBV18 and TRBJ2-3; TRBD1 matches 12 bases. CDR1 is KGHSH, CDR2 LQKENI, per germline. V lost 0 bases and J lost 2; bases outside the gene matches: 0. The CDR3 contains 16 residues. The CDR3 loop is CASSPPGQGATDTQYF. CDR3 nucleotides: TGTGCCAGCTCACCACCGGGACAGGGGGCCACAGATACGCAGTATTTT. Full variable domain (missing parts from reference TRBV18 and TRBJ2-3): NAGVMQNPRHLVRRRGQEARLRCSPMKGHSHVYWYRQLPEEGLKFMVYLQKENIIDESGMPKERFSAEFPKEGPSILRIQQVVRGDSAAYFCASSPPGQGATDTQYFGPGTRLTVL.

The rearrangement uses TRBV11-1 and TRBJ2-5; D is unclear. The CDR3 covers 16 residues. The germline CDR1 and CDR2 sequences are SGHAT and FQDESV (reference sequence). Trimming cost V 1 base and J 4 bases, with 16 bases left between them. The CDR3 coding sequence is TGTGCCAGCAGCTTAGTAGGGTCTCAAGGAACAGAGACCCAGTACTTC. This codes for CASSLVGSQGTETQYF.

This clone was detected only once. The CDR3 loop reads CASSMTGYPNEKLFF. The CDR3 DNA is TGCGCCAGCAGCATGACAGGGTATCCTAATGAAAAACTGTTTTTT. This chain joins TRBV5-1 and TRBJ1-4; 7 nucleotides match TRBD1. There are 15 residues in the CDR3. CDR1 and CDR2 from the germline V gene are SGHRS and YFSETQ. V lost 4 bases, J lost 3 bases, and 6 bases stayed unmatched.

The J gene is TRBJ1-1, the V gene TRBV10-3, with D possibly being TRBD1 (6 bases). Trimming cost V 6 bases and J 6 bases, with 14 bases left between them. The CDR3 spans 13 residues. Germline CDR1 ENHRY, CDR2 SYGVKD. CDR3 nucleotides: TGTGCCATCAGGGTACAGGGATCCCCTGAAGCTTTCTTT. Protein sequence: CAIRVQGSPEAFF.

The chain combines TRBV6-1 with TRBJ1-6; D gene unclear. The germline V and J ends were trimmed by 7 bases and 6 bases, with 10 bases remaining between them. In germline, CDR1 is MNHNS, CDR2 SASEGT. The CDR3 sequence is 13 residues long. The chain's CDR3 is CASTSKRNSPLHF. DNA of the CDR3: TGTGCCAGCACTTCAAAGCGTAATTCACCCCTCCACTTT.

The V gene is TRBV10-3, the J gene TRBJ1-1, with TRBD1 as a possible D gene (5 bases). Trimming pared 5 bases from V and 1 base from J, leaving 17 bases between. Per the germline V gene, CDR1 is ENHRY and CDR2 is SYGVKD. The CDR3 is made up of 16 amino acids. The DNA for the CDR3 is TGTGCCATCAGTCAGAGCATGGGGCAGCCGAACACTGAAGCTTTCTTT. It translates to CAISQSMGQPNTEAFF.